The 3 T cell receptor beta chains below all came from one sample that was sequenced in a study of radiotherapy plus CTLA-4 blockade in lung cancer. Libraries were prepared by immunoSEQ multiplex PCR; TCRdb keeps only in-frame clonotypes and omits some of them. This sample carries 90,000 to 150,000 clones, roughly 80% of them seen once, and the ten largest clones take approximately 5.2%. Sample: peripheral blood, taken from a patient treated with radiotherapy plus ipilimumab. These receptors were obtained from a human donor with non-small cell lung cancer who had a partial response to radiotherapy plus ipilimumab.

For this clone: At one of its ends the junction is not consistent with the germline gene, which may arise from a read error. At the DNA level, this CDR3 is encoded by other sequences in the same sample as well. This chain joins TRBV7-9 and TRBJ1-2; 7 nucleotides line up with TRBD1. The CDR3 length is 18 residues. The germline CDR1 and CDR2 sequences are SEHNR and FQNEAQ (reference sequence). The CDR3 sequence is CASSSNTQLATGWSGYTF. The CDR3 region has the DNA TGCGCCAGCAGCTCAAATACCCAGCTCGCGACAGGGTGGAGTGGCTACACCTTC.

The V and J genes are TRBV2 and TRBJ2-1; no firm D call. The V gene's germline CDR1 is SNHLY and CDR2 FYNNEI. The CDR3 contains 14 residues. Trimming stripped 5 bases from V and 8 bases from J, with 16 bases between. CDR3 protein: CASSPNWASDEQFF. The CDR3 DNA follows: TGTGCCAGCAGTCCGAATTGGGCTTCCGATGAGCAGTTCTTC.

The chain employs TRBV6-1 and TRBJ1-2; the D gene is possibly TRBD1 (6 bases). Per germline, CDR1 MNHNS and CDR2 SASEGT. This CDR3 spans 13 amino acids. V was trimmed by 5 bases and J by 7 bases, leaving 14 bases between them. The CDR3 reads CASSKTGMGGYTF. The CDR3 DNA is TGTGCCAGCAGTAAAACAGGGATGGGTGGCTACACCTTC.